This TCR beta chain originates from a study of T cells in Graves' hyperthyroidism and ophthalmopathy. Overall study results and limits: A model of 13 V-J pairs discriminated ophthalmopathy from stable hyperthyroidism. Within blood appeared most thyroid clonotypes that had expanded above 0.001. Ophthalmopathy, which appeared later, was predicted by the model a median 6.5 months before onset.

From roughly 9.2 ml of fresh peripheral blood, PBMCs were isolated. Researchers took RNA transcripts and amplified the TCR beta CDR3 regions from them. Primed by the HTBI set, a first-round RT-PCR was run on the TCR CDR3. One entry per CDR3 protein results from TCRdb running MiXCR on the multiplex PCR reads. The sample lists 220,000 or so distinct CDR3 sequences, about 15% occurring once. This clonotype occurred many times. The antigen remains unidentified. This CDR3 region has 16 residues. Trimming cost V 5 bases and J 5 bases, with 23 bases left between them. Germline CDR1 and CDR2: SGHKS and YYEKEE (reference sequence).

The sequenced sample was blood. The V and J genes are TRBV5-5 and TRBJ2-7; TRBD2 is a possible D gene (6 bases). This TCR derives from a woman under 30 with Graves' ophthalmopathy. The CDR3 DNA reads TGTGCCAGCAGTAGGTTGGGGAGGTCTTTCATCCACGAGCAGTACTTC. Protein: CASSRLGRSFIHEQYF.